These 20 T cell receptor beta chains share one sample of origin, sequenced in a study of T-cell memory formation after mild COVID-19. TCRdb analysed the 5' RACE reads with MiXCR anew, one entry per CDR3 protein. The sample includes around 370,000 distinct CDR3 sequences, roughly 21% of them seen just once. The sequencing sample was made of PBMCs or a T cell subset sorted from them (not recorded which). These receptors originate from an adult woman who had mild COVID-19 (a few samples of this study predate the infection). Cell type and time point are not known.

This clonotype was counted between two and nine times. The genes are TRBV24-1 and TRBJ2-3; 15 nucleotides align to TRBD2. The J segment lost 4 bases and the V segment lost 4 bases, leaving 14 bases of the junction unmatched. Germline CDR1 is KGHDR and CDR2 is SFDVKD. This CDR3 is 20 amino acids long. CDR3 protein: CATSDGLAGGPWVQSDTQYF. The CDR3 DNA follows: TGTGCCACCAGTGACGGACTAGCGGGGGGGCCATGGGTACAATCAGATACGCAGTATTTT.

The chain employs TRBV2 and TRBJ2-7, with TRBD2 matching 9 bases. V gave up 3 bases and J gave up 7 bases; unmatched junction bases: 10. The CDR3 loop spans 15 amino acids. The germline V gene encodes CDR1 SNHLY and CDR2 FYNNEI. CDR3 sequence reads: CASSDSSGSVGEQYF. In DNA form, the CDR3 reads TGTGCCAGCAGTGATAGTAGCGGGAGTGTTGGTGAGCAGTACTTC.

This clonotype was seen a few times. The chain joins TRBV7-8 to TRBJ2-7; 7 bases are a match to TRBD2. Germline loops: CDR1 SGHVS, CDR2 FQNEAQ. This CDR3 has 14 amino acids. V trimming: 8 bases; J trimming: 0 bases; junction bases outside the gene matches: 7. The CDR3 region has the DNA TGTGCCAGCGTGCAAACGGGGGGCTCCTACGAGCAGTACTTC. Translated: CASVQTGGSYEQYF.

V and J are TRBV5-6 and TRBJ2-1; a possible D gene is TRBD2 (5 bases). This CDR3 region has 14 residues. The V end was cut by 0 bases, the J end by 5 bases, with 9 bases between. Germline V gene data show CDR1 as SGHDT and CDR2 as YYEEEE. The CDR3 DNA follows: TGTGCCAGCAGCTTGGCCGAGCGGAACAATGAGCAGTTCTTC. This encodes CASSLAERNNEQFF.

The chain couples TRBV10-3 to TRBJ1-2, with 7 bases matching TRBD1. The V and J ends lost 6 bases and 4 bases, in that order; junction bases with no gene match: 8. Looked up from germline, CDR1 is ENHRY and CDR2 is SYGVKD. The length of the CDR3 is 14 residues. CDR3 protein: CAISPGGAFYGYTF. The CDR3 bases are TGTGCCATCAGCCCAGGGGGAGCTTTCTATGGCTACACCTTC.

This clonotype was picked up a small number of times. This chain links TRBV29-1 with TRBJ1-1; no clear D gene. Trimming pared 1 base from V and 7 bases from J, leaving 10 bases between. CDR3 length: 12 amino acids. Germline CDR1 reads SQVTM; CDR2 reads ANQGSEA. The CDR3: CSVEVLRVEAFF. CDR3 DNA: TGCAGCGTTGAAGTCCTCAGAGTTGAAGCTTTCTTT.

This clonotype was counted between two and nine times. The chain has TRBV4-2 and TRBJ2-7; 10 nucleotides match TRBD2. Germline V gene data show CDR1 as LGHNA and CDR2 as YNFKEQ. The CDR3 is 16 residues long. Germline trimming cut 2 bases from V and 0 bases from J; bases unmatched to any gene: 4. The DNA for the CDR3 is TGTGCCAGCAGCCAATGGGGGACTAGCGACTCCTACGAGCAGTACTTC. Translating gives CASSQWGTSDSYEQYF.

V is TRBV20-1 and J is TRBJ2-1, with 9 bases fitting TRBD1. CDR3 length: 14 residues. V gave up 7 bases and J gave up 0 bases; unmatched junction bases: 4. Germline V gene data show CDR1 as DFQATT and CDR2 as SNEGSKA (reference sequence). The CDR3 sequence is CSDRGLSSYNEQFF. The DNA for the CDR3 is TGCAGTGACAGGGGGCTAAGCTCCTACAATGAGCAGTTCTTC.

CDR3 in DNA: TGTGCCAGCAGTTACCCCGGGACAGGGAACTACAATGAGCAGTTCTTC. Its translation: CASSYPGTGNYNEQFF. V and J are TRBV6-5 and TRBJ2-1; 9 bases match TRBD1. The junction had 5 bases not matched to a gene; V was cut back by 2 bases and J by 3 bases. CDR3 length: 16 amino acids. Germline V lookup: CDR1 MNHEY, CDR2 SVGAGI.

CDR3 residues: CASSPATGSYEQYF. The CDR3 DNA reads TGTGCCAGCTCACCAGCGACAGGCTCCTACGAGCAGTACTTC. The chain employs TRBV18 and TRBJ2-7; D is perhaps TRBD1 (6 bases). Between the trimmed V and J ends, which lost 2 bases and 0 bases, there was a span of 8 bases. The CDR3 runs to 14 residues. The germline V gene has CDR1 KGHSH and CDR2 LQKENI.

This clonotype was counted between two and nine times. This chain joins TRBV7-2 and TRBJ2-5; 7 bases match TRBD2. J lost 2 bases, V lost 2 bases, and 8 bases had no gene match. The germline CDR1 and CDR2 sequences are SGHTA and FQGNSA. The CDR3 consists of 16 residues. CDR3 sequence (DNA): TGTGCCAGCAGCTTATGGGCGGGAGAAGGGCAAGAGACCCAGTACTTC. Its protein product is CASSLWAGEGQETQYF.

J is TRBJ2-7 and V is TRBV9, with a tentative D call TRBD2 (6 bases). The germline CDR1 and CDR2 sequences are SGDLS and YYNGEE. The CDR3 contains 15 residues. Trimming pared 4 bases from V and 5 bases from J, leaving 19 bases between. CDR3 amino acids: CASSLEGLPTDEQYF. The CDR3 DNA reads as TGTGCCAGCAGCCTCGAGGGACTTCCGACCGACGAGCAGTACTTC.

There are a few counts of this clonotype. The CDR3 is CASSRLLGGVRGETQYF. CDR3 nucleotide sequence: TGTGCCAGCAGCCGGCTCCTGGGGGGCGTCAGGGGAGAGACCCAGTACTTC. V usage is TRBV11-3 and J usage is TRBJ2-5; D may correspond to TRBD1 or TRBD2 (6 bases each). The CDR3 spans 17 residues. Germline-derived CDR1 and CDR2 are SGHNT and YENEEA. The V end was cut by 5 bases, the J end by 4 bases, with 23 bases between.

This clonotype was counted ten times or more. The CDR3 DNA is TGTGCCAGCAGCCAGACAGTTTCAGATACGCAGTATTTT. It specifies CASSQTVSDTQYF. The gene calls are TRBV6-5 and TRBJ2-3, with D possibly matching TRBD1 (5 bases). Germline values: CDR1 MNHEY, CDR2 SVGAGI. V lost 6 bases and J 4 bases, leaving 11 bases between the germline ends. This CDR3 has 13 amino acids.

The V and J genes are TRBV9 and TRBJ1-2; 8 bases map to TRBD1. From germline, CDR1 is SGDLS and CDR2 YYNGEE. CDR3 length: 14 amino acids. The J segment lost 0 bases and the V segment lost 6 bases, leaving 4 bases of the junction unmatched. As DNA, the CDR3 is TGTGCCAGCACCGCAGGGGGCGCTAACTATGGCTACACCTTC. Protein product: CASTAGGANYGYTF.

This sequence joins TRBV2 and TRBJ2-7; 7 bases are shared with TRBD2. Germline V gene sequence: CDR1 SNHLY, CDR2 FYNNEI. This CDR3 comprises 15 residues. The trim removed 6 bases at V and 1 base at J, leaving 9 bases unmatched. The DNA of the CDR3 is TGTGCCAGCAGCTTGGAGCGGGGCCCTTCCTACGAGCAGTACTTC. Translating it yields CASSLERGPSYEQYF.

A few counts support this clonotype. The V gene is TRBV28, the J gene TRBJ2-6; the D is unclear. Germline CDR1 is MDHEN and CDR2 is SYDVKM. The V and J ends lost 8 bases and 0 bases respectively, with 11 bases between them. The CDR3 consists of 15 residues. CDR3 loop: CASGIFSSGANVLTF. CDR3 DNA: TGTGCCAGCGGCATTTTTAGCTCTGGGGCCAACGTCCTGACTTTC.

The V call is TRBV7-6, the J call TRBJ2-2; 7 nucleotides align to TRBD1. The germline CDR1 and CDR2 sequences are SGHVS and FNYEAQ. The CDR3 spans 14 residues. Trimming at V came to 6 bases and at J to 5 bases, leaving 6 bases not matched to a gene. CDR3 region: CASRSTGNTGELFF. The CDR3 DNA sequence: TGTGCCAGCAGATCGACAGGGAATACCGGGGAGCTGTTTTTT.

CDR3 amino acids: CASSLALPGWGNQPQHF. The CDR3 DNA follows: TGTGCCAGCAGCTTAGCGTTACCAGGCTGGGGCAATCAGCCCCAGCATTTT. The rearrangement uses TRBV7-9 and TRBJ1-5; no reliable D call. Germline V gene lookup returns CDR1 SEHNR and CDR2 FQNEAQ (reference sequence). V lost 0 bases to trimming and J lost 2 bases, with 14 bases between them. This CDR3 region has 17 residues.

The rearrangement links TRBV27 to TRBJ1-6, with D hard to call. The CDR3 has 13 amino acids. Between the trimmed V and J ends, which lost 7 bases and 10 bases, there was a span of 14 bases. Germline assignment: CDR1 MNHEY and CDR2 SMNVEV (reference sequence). CDR3 sequence (DNA): TGTGCCAGCACCAATGGAATAAAATCACCCCTCCACTTT. Protein sequence: CASTNGIKSPLHF.